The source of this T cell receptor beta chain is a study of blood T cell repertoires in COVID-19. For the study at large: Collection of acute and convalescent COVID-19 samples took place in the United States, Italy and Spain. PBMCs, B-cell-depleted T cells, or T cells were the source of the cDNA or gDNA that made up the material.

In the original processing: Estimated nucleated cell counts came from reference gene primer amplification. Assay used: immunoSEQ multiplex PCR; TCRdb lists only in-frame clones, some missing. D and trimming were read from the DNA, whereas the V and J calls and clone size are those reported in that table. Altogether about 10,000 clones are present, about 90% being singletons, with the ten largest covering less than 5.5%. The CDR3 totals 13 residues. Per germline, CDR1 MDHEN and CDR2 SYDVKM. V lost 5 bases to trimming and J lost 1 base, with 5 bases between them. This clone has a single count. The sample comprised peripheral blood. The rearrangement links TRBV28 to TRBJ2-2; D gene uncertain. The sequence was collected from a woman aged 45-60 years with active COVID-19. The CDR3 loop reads CASSPRNTGELFF. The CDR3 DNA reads TGTGCCAGCAGTCCGAGGAACACCGGGGAGCTGTTTTTT. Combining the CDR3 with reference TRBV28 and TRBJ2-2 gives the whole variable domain DVKVTQSSRYLVKRTGEKVFLECVQDMDHENMFWYRQDPGLGLRLIYFSYDVKMKEKGDIPEGYSVSREKKERFSLILESASTNQTSMYLCASSPRNTGELFFGEGSRLTVL.